These 7 T cell receptor beta chains originate from one sample sequenced in a study of OX40 agonist ivuxolimab in advanced cancers. Using immunoSEQ multiplex PCR, the repertoire was profiled, and TCRdb retains in-frame clones only, with some absent. The sample records about 64,000 clones, 75% to 90% being singletons. Sequenced here: CD4+ or CD8+ T cells sorted from blood, sampled in a trial of the OX40 agonist ivuxolimab. The receptors derive from an adult with an advanced solid tumor such as melanoma, head and neck, liver or kidney cancer.

The chain joins TRBV27 to TRBJ2-1; D is uncertain. Trimming shortened V by 2 bases and J by 6 bases, and 11 bases separated the two germline ends. The length of the CDR3 is 14 residues. CDR1 is MNHEY, CDR2 SMNVEV, per germline (reference sequence). The CDR3 nucleotides read TGTGCCAGCAGTTTAGGCGGTGGTGGCAATGAGCAGTTCTTC. Its protein is CASSLGGGGNEQFF.

A single count supports this clone. This chain uses TRBV2 with TRBJ2-7, with D tentatively TRBD1 (5 bases). V was clipped by 3 bases and J by 4 bases, with 16 bases between them. Germline V lookup: CDR1 SNHLY, CDR2 FYNNEI. The CDR3 runs to 15 residues. CDR3: CASSEAGLGLYEQYF. DNA for the CDR3: TGTGCCAGCAGTGAGGCAGGGTTGGGGTTGTACGAGCAGTACTTC.

The V and J genes are TRBV4-1 and TRBJ1-5, with D perhaps TRBD1 (5 bases). The CDR3 runs to 15 residues. V lost 1 base, J lost 5 bases, and 12 bases lay in between. Germline V lookup: CDR1 MGHRA, CDR2 YSYEKL. CDR3 nucleotides: TGCGCCAGCAGCCAAGGGGACTCGATGGATCAGCCCCAGCATTTT. Translation: CASSQGDSMDQPQHF.

CDR3 sequence reads: CASSLDGEVSEAFF. In DNA form, the CDR3 reads TGCGCCAGCAGCTTGGATGGGGAAGTCAGTGAAGCTTTCTTT. The J gene is TRBJ1-1, the V gene TRBV5-1, with D hard to call. This CDR3 has 14 amino acids. CDR1 and CDR2 from the germline V gene are SGHRS and YFSETQ. V lost 0 bases and J lost 7, with 13 bases in between.

The rearrangement joins TRBV2 to TRBJ2-5; TRBD1 aligns across 7 bases. V lost 8 bases, J lost 1 base, and 10 bases stayed unmatched. Per the germline V gene, CDR1 is SNHLY and CDR2 is FYNNEI. The CDR3 loop spans 15 amino acids. The CDR3: CASPGEGAGQETQYF. CDR3 nucleotides: TGTGCCAGCCCAGGCGAGGGGGCGGGCCAAGAGACCCAGTACTTC.

The J gene is TRBJ1-5, the V gene TRBV15, with no clear D. V was pared by 1 base and J by 3 bases, with 16 bases between. The CDR3 contains 17 residues. The germline V gene encodes CDR1 LNHNV and CDR2 YYDKDF (reference sequence). CDR3 sequence (DNA): TGTGCCACCAGCAGAGGGTTCGAAGATTTGGCCAATCAGCCCCAGCATTTT. Translation gives CATSRGFEDLANQPQHF.

The rearrangement joins TRBV15 to TRBJ1-5, with unresolved D. CDR1 and CDR2 (germline): LNHNV, YYDKDF (reference sequence). The CDR3 consists of 14 residues. The ends were cut back, 0 bases at V and 5 bases at J, with 8 bases in the middle. This CDR3 is CATSRDQVDQPQHF. CDR3 DNA sequence: TGTGCCACCAGCAGAGACCAGGTAGATCAGCCCCAGCATTTT.